This T cell receptor (beta chain) was documented in a study of control samples from healthy donors and cancer patients. Method: immunoSEQ multiplex PCR; TCRdb's copy keeps in-frame clones and lacks some. The sample includes some 120,000 clones, 85% to 95% of them seen just once. Germline V lookup: CDR1 SGHRS, CDR2 YFSETQ. There are 18 residues in the CDR3. Trimming took 4 bases from V and 1 from J, leaving 21 bases between them. This rearrangement joins TRBV5-1 to TRBJ2-4; D gene ambiguous. What was sequenced was blood. The sequence came from a young man in good health. The CDR3 reads CASSPEAVSPMAKNIQYF. CDR3 nucleotide sequence: TGCGCCAGCAGCCCCGAGGCGGTCAGCCCGATGGCCAAAAACATTCAGTACTTC.